Shown below are 19 T cell receptor beta chains from a single sample sequenced in a study of cytomegalovirus exposure and HLA in healthy donors. The PCR made use of 60 Vbeta and 13 Jbeta primers. Sequencing used immunoSEQ multiplex PCR; TCRdb keeps in-frame clones, though not all of them. This table has some 190,000 clones, 80% to 90% appearing once. Sequencing input: PBMCs. These receptors all stem from a male donor in good health and CMV-seronegative.

The chain links TRBV5-6 to TRBJ2-7; TRBD2 agrees at 12 bases. This CDR3 region has 15 residues. Germline V gives CDR1 SGHDT, CDR2 YYEEEE. J gave up 6 bases and V 3 bases, and 7 bases lay outside the gene matches. The CDR3: CASSSGLAGWGEQYF. The DNA of the CDR3 is TGTGCCAGCAGCTCAGGACTAGCGGGGTGGGGCGAGCAGTACTTC.

The sample holds a few counts of this clone. This sequence joins TRBV4-1 and TRBJ2-2, with 8 positions matching TRBD1. The CDR3 covers 16 residues. After removal of 1 base from V and 6 bases from J, the junction contained 7 bases not matched to a gene. The germline CDR1 and CDR2 sequences are MGHRA and YSYEKL. The CDR3 DNA reads TGCGCCAGCAGCCAAGGAGAACAGGGGGGCCCCGGGGAGCTGTTTTTT. Amino acids: CASSQGEQGGPGELFF.

The chain recombines TRBV4-2 with TRBJ2-7; D is possibly TRBD1 (6 bases). V lost 1 base, J lost 1 base, and 17 bases lay in between. CDR3 length: 17 residues. CDR1 is LGHNA, CDR2 YNFKEQ, per germline. The CDR3 DNA sequence: TGTGCCAGCAGCCAAGCTCCGGACGCACAGGGATCCTACGAGCAGTACTTC. Amino acid sequence: CASSQAPDAQGSYEQYF.

The chain carries TRBV10-3 and TRBJ2-2, with TRBD2 identical over 9 bases. V lost 8 bases, J lost 6 bases, and 7 bases stayed unmatched. Germline V gene data show CDR1 as ENHRY and CDR2 as SYGVKD. The CDR3 is 14 residues long. This chain's CDR3 is CAISGGRDAGELFF. CDR3 coding DNA: TGTGCCATCTCTGGCGGGAGGGACGCCGGGGAGCTGTTTTTT.

The rearrangement uses TRBV5-6 and TRBJ1-2; TRBD1 aligns across 8 bases. V shed 0 bases, J shed 8 bases, and the junction held 3 bases outside the gene matches. From germline, CDR1 is SGHDT and CDR2 YYEEEE. This CDR3 spans 13 amino acids. Written as DNA, the CDR3 is TGTGCCAGCAGCTTGGCCGGGACAGGAGGCTACACCTTC. This encodes CASSLAGTGGYTF. Complete variable domain (other parts from reference TRBV5-6 and TRBJ1-2): DAGVTQSPTHLIKTRGQQVTLRCSPKSGHDTVSWYQQALGQGPQFIFQYYEEEERQRGNFPDRFSGHQFPNYSSELNVNALLLGDSALYLCASSLAGTGGYTFGSGTRLTVV.

This clone has a single count. The rearrangement links TRBV2 to TRBJ2-7, with 10 bases that match TRBD2. Losses at the gene ends were 3 bases for V and 1 base for J; bases not matched to a gene: 3. This CDR3 spans 15 amino acids. CDR1 is SNHLY, CDR2 FYNNEI, per germline. Written as DNA, the CDR3 is TGTGCCAGCAGTGACGGACTAGCGGAATCCTACGAGCAGTACTTC. This codes for CASSDGLAESYEQYF.

The chain recombines TRBV13 with TRBJ2-3; 11 positions match TRBD1. CDR1 and CDR2 (germline): PRHDT, FYEKMQ (reference sequence). This CDR3 comprises 17 residues. V was clipped by 5 bases and J by 5 bases; unmatched bases: 12. The CDR3 coding sequence is TGTGCCAGCAGCCTCGGGACAGGGGGAATGAAAGGAGATACGCAGTATTTT. Amino acids: CASSLGTGGMKGDTQYF.

This sequence joins TRBV7-2 and TRBJ2-7; 14 nucleotides agree with TRBD2. This CDR3 region has 17 residues. The trim removed 5 bases at V and 2 bases at J, leaving 8 bases unmatched. Germline loops: CDR1 SGHTA, CDR2 FQGNSA. The CDR3, as DNA: TGTGCCAGCAGCCCGACTAGCGGGGGGGGGATCCCCTACGAGCAGTACTTC. Translation: CASSPTSGGGIPYEQYF.

The chain carries TRBV7-9 and TRBJ1-6; 7 bases line up with TRBD1. Germline V gene lookup returns CDR1 SEHNR and CDR2 FQNEAQ (reference sequence). V dropped 2 bases and J dropped 7; count of bases not matched to a gene: 2. The CDR3 is 14 residues long. CDR3 coding DNA: TGTGCCAGCAGCTTAAGGGGGCTCAATTCACCCCTCCACTTT. Amino acids: CASSLRGLNSPLHF.

J is TRBJ2-1 and V is TRBV11-2, with TRBD2 identical over 9 bases. Germline V gene lookup returns CDR1 SGHAT and CDR2 FQNNGV. Trimming took 1 base from V and 4 from J; bases not matched to a gene: 5. There are 16 residues in the CDR3. CDR3 in DNA: TGTGCCAGCAGCTTAGGGTCGCGGGGGGGGTACAATGAGCAGTTCTTC. It specifies CASSLGSRGGYNEQFF.

This clone was detected ten times or more. J is TRBJ1-4 and V is TRBV30; no clear D gene. The V end lost 4 bases, the J end lost 8 bases, and 17 bases lay between the germline ends. Germline CDR1 is GTSNPN and CDR2 is SVGIG (reference sequence). The CDR3 has 14 amino acids. Here the CDR3 reads CAWTTSPTGEKLFF. The CDR3 bases are TGTGCCTGGACCACTTCACCTACGGGGGAAAAACTGTTTTTT.

This clone was counted only a few times. The V and J genes are TRBV7-9 and TRBJ1-4; possible D gene TRBD1, 5 bases. The V end was cut by 4 bases, the J end by 12 bases, with 9 bases between. The germline CDR1 and CDR2 sequences are SEHNR and FQNEAQ (reference sequence). CDR3 length: 11 amino acids. The chain's CDR3 is CASSWGRELFF. The CDR3 region has the DNA TGTGCCAGCAGCTGGGGGAGGGAACTGTTTTTT.

The V call is TRBV28, the J call TRBJ1-1; the D is unclear. Germline CDR1 and CDR2: MDHEN and SYDVKM. The V and J ends lost 1 base and 0 bases respectively, with 6 bases between them. The CDR3 runs 14 residues. The CDR3 is CASSLSSVNTEAFF. The CDR3 nucleotides are TGTGCCAGCAGTTTATCTTCCGTGAACACTGAAGCTTTCTTT.

The J gene is TRBJ1-3, the V gene TRBV5-1; 7 positions agree with TRBD1. The CDR3 covers 19 residues. J gave up 3 bases and V 2 bases, and 17 bases lay outside the gene matches. CDR1 and CDR2 from the germline V gene are SGHRS and YFSETQ. The CDR3 protein is CASSFQPQPSTGDGNTIYF. The CDR3 DNA sequence: TGCGCCAGCAGCTTCCAACCGCAGCCCAGCACAGGGGATGGAAACACCATATATTTT. Together with reference TRBV5-1 and TRBJ1-3, the CDR3 gives the full variable domain: KAGVTQTPRYLIKTRGQQVTLSCSPISGHRSVSWYQQTPGQGLQFLFEYFSETQRNKGNFPGRFSGRQFSNSRSEMNVSTLELGDSALYLCASSFQPQPSTGDGNTIYFGEGSWLTVV.

V gene TRBV10-2 combines with J gene TRBJ2-2; 9 bases agree with TRBD1. The germline CDR1 and CDR2 sequences are WSHSY and SAAADI. Germline trimming cut 3 bases from V and 5 bases from J; bases unmatched to any gene: 7. The CDR3 contains 16 residues. Written as DNA, the CDR3 is TGCGCCAGCAGTGATGACAGGGGGGGGAAGACCGGGGAGCTGTTTTTT. It specifies CASSDDRGGKTGELFF.

The V call is TRBV19, the J call TRBJ2-7; 9 bases are shared with TRBD2. CDR3 size: 17 residues. Germline loops: CDR1 LNHDA, CDR2 SQIVND (reference sequence). Losses at the gene ends were 5 bases for V and 1 base for J; bases not matched to a gene: 12. CDR3 in DNA: TGTGCCAGTAGTGGGATGAAGCGGGGGGAGGATTCCTACGAGCAGTACTTC. This translates into CASSGMKRGEDSYEQYF.

This clone came up a few times. The J gene is TRBJ2-3, the V gene TRBV5-6, with 11 bases fitting TRBD2. The CDR3 loop spans 16 amino acids. The germline CDR1 and CDR2 sequences are SGHDT and YYEEEE. V lost 4 bases, J lost 0 bases, and 4 bases stayed unmatched. CDR3 sequence: CASSPSGGLSTDTQYF. Here the CDR3 DNA reads TGTGCCAGCAGCCCTAGCGGGGGGCTTAGCACAGATACGCAGTATTTT.

The chain employs TRBV6-4 and TRBJ2-3; D may be TRBD1 (6 bases). The length of the CDR3 is 16 residues. The germline V and J ends were trimmed by 6 bases and 0 bases, with 16 bases remaining between them. CDR1 MRHNA and CDR2 SNTAGT come from the germline V gene. As DNA, the CDR3 is TGTGCCAGCAGCCACCTGCTGGGGGCAAGCACAGATACGCAGTATTTT. Translation: CASSHLLGASTDTQYF.

This rearrangement joins TRBV6-5 to TRBJ1-5; 8 bases line up with TRBD1. V trimming: 7 bases; J trimming: 3 bases; junction bases outside the gene matches: 8. From germline, CDR1 is MNHEY and CDR2 SVGAGI. The length of the CDR3 is 15 residues. The CDR3 loop is CASKRQGTVNQPQHF. As DNA, the CDR3 is TGTGCCAGCAAAAGACAGGGGACAGTCAATCAGCCCCAGCATTTT.